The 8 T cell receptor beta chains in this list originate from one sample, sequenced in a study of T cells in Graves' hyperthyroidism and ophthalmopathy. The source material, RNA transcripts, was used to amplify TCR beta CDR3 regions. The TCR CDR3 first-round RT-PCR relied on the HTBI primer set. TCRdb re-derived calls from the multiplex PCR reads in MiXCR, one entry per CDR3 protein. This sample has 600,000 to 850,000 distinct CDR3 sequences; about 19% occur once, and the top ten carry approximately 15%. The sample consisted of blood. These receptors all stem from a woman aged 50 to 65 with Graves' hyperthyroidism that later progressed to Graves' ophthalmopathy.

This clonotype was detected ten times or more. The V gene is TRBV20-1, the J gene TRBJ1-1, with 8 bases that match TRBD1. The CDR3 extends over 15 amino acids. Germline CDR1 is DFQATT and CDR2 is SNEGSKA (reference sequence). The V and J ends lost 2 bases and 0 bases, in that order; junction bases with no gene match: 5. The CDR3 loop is CSARSAGGMNTEAFF. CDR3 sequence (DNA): TGCAGTGCTAGATCGGCAGGGGGCATGAACACTGAAGCTTTCTTT.

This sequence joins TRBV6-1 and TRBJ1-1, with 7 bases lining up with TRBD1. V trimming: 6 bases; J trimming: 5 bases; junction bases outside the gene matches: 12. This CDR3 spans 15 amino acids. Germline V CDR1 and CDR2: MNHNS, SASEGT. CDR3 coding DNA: TGTGCCAGCAGCGCAACCTACAGGGGAGGAACTGAAGCTTTCTTT. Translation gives CASSATYRGGTEAFF.

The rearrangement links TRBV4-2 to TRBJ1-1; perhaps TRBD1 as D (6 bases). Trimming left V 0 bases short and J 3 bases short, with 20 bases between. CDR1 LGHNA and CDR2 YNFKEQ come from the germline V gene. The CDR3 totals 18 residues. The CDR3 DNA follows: TGTGCCAGCAGCCAAGATCTATGGAGGCAGGGGTTTCACACTGAAGCTTTCTTT. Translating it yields CASSQDLWRQGFHTEAFF.

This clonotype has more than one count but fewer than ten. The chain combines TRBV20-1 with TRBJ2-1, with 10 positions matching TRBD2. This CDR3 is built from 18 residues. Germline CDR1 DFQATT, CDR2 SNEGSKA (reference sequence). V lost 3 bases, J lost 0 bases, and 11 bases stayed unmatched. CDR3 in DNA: TGCAGTGCTAGGAGGCTAGCGGGGGCCCGTATCTCCTACAATGAGCAGTTCTTC. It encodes CSARRLAGARISYNEQFF.

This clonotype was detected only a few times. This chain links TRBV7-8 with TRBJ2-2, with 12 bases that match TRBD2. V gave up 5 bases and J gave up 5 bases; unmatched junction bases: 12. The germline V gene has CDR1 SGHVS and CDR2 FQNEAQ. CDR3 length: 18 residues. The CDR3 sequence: CASSRGLAGTIGTGELFF. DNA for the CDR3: TGTGCCAGCAGCCGTGGACTAGCGGGGACGATTGGGACCGGGGAGCTGTTTTTT.

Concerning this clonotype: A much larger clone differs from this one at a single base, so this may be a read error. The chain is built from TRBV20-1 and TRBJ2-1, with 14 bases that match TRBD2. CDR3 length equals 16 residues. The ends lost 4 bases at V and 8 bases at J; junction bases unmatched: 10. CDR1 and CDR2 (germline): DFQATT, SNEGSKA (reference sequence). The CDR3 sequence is CSANPATSGGADEQFF. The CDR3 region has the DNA TGCAGTGCTAACCCCGCGACTAGCGGGGGGGCGGATGAGCAGTTCTTC.

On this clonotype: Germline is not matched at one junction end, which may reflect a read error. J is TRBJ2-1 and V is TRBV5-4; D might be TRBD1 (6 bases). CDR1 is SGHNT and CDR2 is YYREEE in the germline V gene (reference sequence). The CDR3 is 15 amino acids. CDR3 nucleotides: TGTGCCAGCAGCTTCCAGGACAGCCCCTACACTGAGCAGTTCTTC. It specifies CASSFQDSPYTEQFF. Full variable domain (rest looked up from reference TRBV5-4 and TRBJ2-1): ETGVTQSPTHLIKTRGQQVTLRCSSQSGHNTVSWYQQALGQGPQFIFQYYREEENGRGNFPPRFSGLQFPNYSSELNVNALELDDSALYLCASSFQDSPYTEQFFGPGTRLTVL.

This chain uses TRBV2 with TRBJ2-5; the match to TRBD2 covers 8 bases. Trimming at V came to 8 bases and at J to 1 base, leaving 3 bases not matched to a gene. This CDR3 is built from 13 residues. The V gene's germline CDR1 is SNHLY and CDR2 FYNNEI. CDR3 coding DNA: TGTGCCAGCCGGGGGGGGCCCCAAGAGACCCAGTACTTC. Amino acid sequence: CASRGGPQETQYF.